This TCR beta chain was profiled in a study of CD8+ T cells in alopecia areata. After isolation, RNA underwent reverse transcription to generate cDNA as the sequencing template. The repertoire was sequenced with immunoSEQ multiplex PCR; TCRdb's copy has only in-frame clones and lacks some. The repertoire holds over 85,000 clones, with roughly two fifths as singletons. Germline CDR1 is GTSNPN and CDR2 is SVGIG (reference sequence). The CDR3 runs to 14 residues. V was pared by 2 bases and J by 3 bases, with 13 bases between. The gene calls are TRBV30 and TRBJ1-1; no reliable D call. This receptor was obtained from a human donor with alopecia areata. Input material: CD4+ T cells sorted from blood. CDR3 nucleotides: TGTGCCTGGAGTCATCGGGGATCGGACACTGAAGCTTTCTTT. Its translation is CAWSHRGSDTEAFF.